This passage covers 18 T cell receptor beta chains from one sample sequenced in a study of patients and donors after allogeneic stem cell transplantation. TCRdb analysed the RT-PCR reads with MiXCR anew, one entry per CDR3 protein. Counted here are roughly 940,000 distinct CDR3 sequences, over 15% occurring once; the ten biggest clones make up around 5.5%. Sequenced input: blood, either unsorted or a sorted T cell fraction (not recorded which). These receptors were obtained from a human donor who was either an allogeneic HSCT recipient or a stem cell or donor lymphocyte infusion donor (not recorded which). It is not recorded whose cells these are; they may come from a transplant donor.

The table lists this clonotype with a few counts. This chain connects TRBV6-1 to TRBJ1-4, with TRBD1 matching over 8 bases. The trim removed 4 bases at V and 9 bases at J, leaving 13 bases unmatched. CDR3 length equals 16 residues. Germline CDR1 is MNHNS and CDR2 is SASEGT. The CDR3 DNA sequence: TGTGCCAGCAGTGGACCTACCGGGACAGGCCCTAAAAAACTGTTTTTT. Its protein is CASSGPTGTGPKKLFF.

This clonotype showed up many times. One end of the junction varies from germline; a read error may be responsible. This chain links TRBV5-1 with TRBJ2-1; D is unresolved. CDR1 is SGHRS and CDR2 is YFSETQ in the germline V gene. The CDR3 consists of 13 residues. CDR3 nucleotide sequence: TGTGCCAGCAGTCTACCTGGCTACAATGAGCAGTTCTTC. Translated: CASSLPGYNEQFF.

This clonotype appeared a few times. This rearrangement joins TRBV15 to TRBJ2-1; TRBD2 might be the D (5 bases). The ends were cut back, 1 base at V and 5 bases at J, with 9 bases in the middle. The germline CDR1 and CDR2 sequences are LNHNV and YYDKDF (reference sequence). This CDR3 comprises 14 residues. The CDR3 reads CATSRAKRNNEQFF. The CDR3 DNA reads TGTGCCACCAGCAGAGCAAAGCGGAACAATGAGCAGTTCTTC.

This clonotype was observed a few times. The chain has TRBV12-3 or TRBV12-4 and TRBJ1-2; no clear D gene. V lost 1 base and J lost 9, with 9 bases in between. The CDR3 covers 12 residues. Here the CDR3 reads CASSLEGNSYTF. The CDR3 DNA is TGTGCCAGCAGTTTAGAGGGTAACAGCTACACCTTC.

In this sample, this clonotype turned up a few times. The chain joins TRBV7-3 to TRBJ2-1; 7 bases align to TRBD2. The ends lost 5 bases at V and 4 bases at J; junction bases unmatched: 8. CDR1 is SGHTA and CDR2 is FQGTGA in the germline V gene. This CDR3 is 15 amino acids long. In nucleotides, the CDR3 is TGTGCCAGCAGCCCAAGCCAGCGGGGATACAATGAGCAGTTCTTC. Amino acid sequence: CASSPSQRGYNEQFF.

The gene calls are TRBV27 and TRBJ2-7; D is perhaps TRBD1 (6 bases). V lost 2 bases, J lost 3 bases, and 11 bases lay in between. The CDR3 spans 14 residues. Germline V gene lookup returns CDR1 MNHEY and CDR2 SMNVEV (reference sequence). This chain's CDR3 is CASSLNTGNYEQYF. In DNA form, the CDR3 reads TGTGCCAGCAGTTTAAATACAGGGAACTACGAGCAGTACTTC.

CDR3: CASRERLAGTYEQYF. The CDR3 nucleotides read TGCGCCAGCAGAGAGAGACTAGCGGGGACCTACGAGCAGTACTTC. The J gene is TRBJ2-7, the V gene TRBV4-1; 11 nucleotides align to TRBD2. The J segment lost 2 bases and the V segment lost 6 bases, leaving 6 bases of the junction unmatched. The CDR3 is 15 residues long. Germline-derived CDR1 and CDR2 are MGHRA and YSYEKL.

The chain joins TRBV4-1 to TRBJ2-7; no reliable D call. Trimming shortened V by 0 bases and J by 2 bases, and 11 bases separated the two germline ends. CDR3 length equals 15 residues. Germline values: CDR1 MGHRA, CDR2 YSYEKL. Written as DNA, the CDR3 is TGCGCCAGCAGCCAAGATCGGATTGGAGCCTACGAGCAGTACTTC. Translated: CASSQDRIGAYEQYF.

This clonotype was seen many times. This chain joins TRBV28 and TRBJ2-7; TRBD2 matches at 8 bases. This CDR3 has 14 amino acids. The V gene's germline CDR1 is MDHEN and CDR2 SYDVKM. V was clipped by 6 bases and J by 3 bases; unmatched bases: 7. The CDR3 here is CASRLSGSRYEQYF. Written as DNA, the CDR3 is TGTGCCAGCAGGTTAAGCGGGAGCCGCTACGAGCAGTACTTC.

V is TRBV6-2 or TRBV6-3 and J is TRBJ2-7; D might be TRBD2 (7 bases). CDR1 and CDR2 (germline): MNHEY, SVGEGT. V shed 6 bases and J shed 7 bases, with 13 bases lying between them. This CDR3 region has 12 residues. The CDR3 here is CASRRGAGEQYF. The CDR3 DNA sequence: TGTGCCAGCAGACGGGGGGCAGGAGAGCAGTACTTC.

The chain is built from TRBV7-2 and TRBJ1-2; 9 bases are a match to TRBD1. V lost 5 bases to trimming and J lost 6 bases; unmatched junction nucleotides: 7. Germline CDR1 and CDR2: SGHTA and FQGNSA. The CDR3 is 14 residues long. CDR3 nucleotide sequence: TGTGCCAGCAGCGGAAAACAGGGGGCGGATGGCTACACCTTC. Translation gives CASSGKQGADGYTF.

V is TRBV20-1 and J is TRBJ2-1, with a tentative D call TRBD2 (6 bases). Per the germline V gene, CDR1 is DFQATT and CDR2 is SNEGSKA (reference sequence). This CDR3 region has 15 residues. The V end was cut by 0 bases, the J end by 4 bases, with 13 bases between. CDR3 in DNA: TGCAGTGCTAGAGAGCGGGAAGGAAGATACAATGAGCAGTTCTTC. Protein sequence: CSAREREGRYNEQFF.

The chain is built from TRBV6-1 and TRBJ1-5, with a possible D match to TRBD1 (6 bases). This CDR3 is 16 amino acids long. Germline V gene sequence: CDR1 MNHNS, CDR2 SASEGT. Trimming cost V 6 bases and J 2 bases, with 17 bases left between them. CDR3 sequence reads: CASSPAGGVGNQPQHF. Written as DNA, the CDR3 is TGTGCCAGCAGCCCGGCGGGGGGCGTCGGCAATCAGCCCCAGCATTTT.

This clonotype was counted between two and nine times. The chain employs TRBV12-3 or TRBV12-4 and TRBJ2-3; D is unclear. The length of the CDR3 is 14 residues. V gave up 3 bases and J gave up 2 bases, with 9 bases separating them. The CDR3 DNA is TGTGCCAGCAGTTTGGACCCTAACACAGATACGCAGTATTTT. This gives the protein CASSLDPNTDTQYF.

The chain couples TRBV5-1 to TRBJ2-5, with TRBD2 identical over 9 bases. The CDR3 has 15 residues. Germline CDR1 is SGHRS and CDR2 is YFSETQ. With 3 bases clipped from V and 2 bases from J, the junction kept 5 bases outside the gene matches. Here the CDR3 DNA reads TGCGCCAGCAGCTCCCTAGCGGGAAAGCAAGAGACCCAGTACTTC. It translates to CASSSLAGKQETQYF.

The chain recombines TRBV24-1 with TRBJ2-5, with D unclear. This CDR3 has 14 amino acids. V lost 0 bases, J lost 4 bases, and 8 bases lay in between. Germline assignment: CDR1 KGHDR and CDR2 SFDVKD. CDR3 amino acids: CATSDLGVPETQYF. The DNA of the CDR3 is TGTGCCACCAGTGATTTGGGGGTCCCAGAGACCCAGTACTTC.

The J gene is TRBJ2-7, the V gene TRBV3-1; D could derive from TRBD1 or TRBD2 (5 bases each). CDR1 and CDR2 from the germline V gene are LGHDT and YNNKEL (reference sequence). Trimming removed 3 bases at V and 0 bases at J, with 18 bases between. The CDR3 is 17 residues long. CDR3 region: CASSQAGTAESSYEQYF. CDR3 nucleotide sequence: TGTGCCAGCAGCCAGGCCGGGACGGCGGAAAGCTCCTACGAGCAGTACTTC.

The gene calls are TRBV24-1 and TRBJ2-1, with TRBD2 matching over 9 bases. The CDR3 sequence is 15 residues long. The V and J ends lost 6 bases and 1 base, in that order; junction bases with no gene match: 3. CDR1 is KGHDR, CDR2 SFDVKD, per germline. The chain's CDR3 is CATSSSGVSYNEQFF. The CDR3 DNA follows: TGTGCCACCAGTTCTAGCGGGGTGTCCTACAATGAGCAGTTCTTC.